This TCR beta chain was recorded in a study of T cells in Graves' hyperthyroidism and ophthalmopathy. Graves' hyperthyroidism is called stable when ophthalmopathy does not progress within 18 months. The junction had 9 bases not matched to a gene; V was cut back by 4 bases and J by 5 bases. The length of the CDR3 is 16 residues. The germline V gene has CDR1 SGHRS and CDR2 YFSETQ. Amplified TCR beta CDR3 regions came from RNA transcripts. A first-round RT-PCR of the TCR CDR3 used the HTBI primer set. TCRdb reprocessed the multiplex PCR reads via MiXCR and lists one record per CDR3 protein. The table includes approximately 510,000 distinct CDR3 sequences, less than 25% detected once. This clonotype was counted a few times.

The chain joins TRBV5-1 to TRBJ2-2, with 9 bases that match TRBD1. The sequenced sample was blood. The sequence was obtained from a man aged 18-30 years with Graves' hyperthyroidism. The CDR3 is CASSLGETGGTGELFF. In DNA form, the CDR3 reads TGCGCCAGCAGCCTCGGTGAGACAGGGGGGACCGGGGAGCTGTTTTTT.